A selection of T cell receptor beta chains follows, all from one sample in a study of neurological immune-mediated disorders. TCRdb re-analysed the 5' RACE reads in MiXCR, keeping a single row per CDR3 protein. The table includes around 70,000 distinct CDR3 sequences, 3% to 4% detected once. Source material: PBMCs. These receptors were obtained from a woman in her forties or fifties with multiple sclerosis. Each CDR3 is given with its conserved first and last residue. A D gene is named only where the DNA matches it firmly. Clone size is not always given. Where it is, it says once, few, many or a class for expanded clones.

NA,TRBV5-5,TRBJ1-2,many,TGTGCCAGCAGCTTGGTGGAGGGGGCTAACTATGGCTACACCTTC,CASSLVEGANYGYTF
TRBD1,TRBV6-5,TRBJ1-1,many,TGTGCCAGCAGTTACACCCGACAGGGAGTGAACACTGAAGCTTTCTTT,CASSYTRQGVNTEAFF
NA,TRBV12-3/TRBV12-4,TRBJ2-7,many,TGTGCCAGCAGACCGGGACTCGGGGCCTACGAGCAGTACTTC,CASRPGLGAYEQYF
NA,TRBV29-1,TRBJ2-7,few,TGCAGCGTCAAAATTGGACGGAGCTCCTACGAGCAGTACTTC,CSVKIGRSSYEQYF
NA,TRBV6-5,TRBJ2-1,many,TGTGCCAGCAGACTCGTCGCGGGGGCTTACAATGAGCAGTTCTTC,CASRLVAGAYNEQFF
NA,TRBV20-1,TRBJ2-7,many,TGCAGTGCTAGTGAATTGGGCAGGGGTTACGAGCAGTACTTC,CSASELGRGYEQYF
TRBD1,TRBV6-5,TRBJ1-1,many,TGTGCCAGCAAAGATCCCAGGGGGCCTGAAGCTTTCTTT,CASKDPRGPEAFF
TRBD2,TRBV7-3,TRBJ2-1,many,TGTGCCAGCAGCTCAACCGGGACTAGCGGCAATGAGCAGTTCTTC,CASSSTGTSGNEQFF
NA,TRBV5-5,TRBJ2-4,many,TGTGCCAGCAGCTTGGCGCAGGGGCGGGACATTCAGTACTTC,CASSLAQGRDIQYF
NA,TRBV5-6,TRBJ1-2,many,TGTGCCAGCAGCTTGAAGGCAGGGTTGAACTATGGCTACACCTTC,CASSLKAGLNYGYTF
TRBD1,TRBV6-5,TRBJ2-2,many,TGTGCCAGCACTGAACAGGGGGGTGCGAACACCGGGGAGCTGTTTTTT,CASTEQGGANTGELFF
TRBD1,TRBV7-2,TRBJ2-7,many,TGTGCCAGCAGCTTAGTGGTTTTACAGGGGGCAGGGGAGCAGTACTTC,CASSLVVLQGAGEQYF
NA,TRBV11-1,TRBJ2-3,many,TGTGCCAGCAGTCACGTCCTCACAGATACGCAGTATTTT,CASSHVLTDTQYF
NA,TRBV7-2,TRBJ2-1,many,TGTGCCAGCAGCTTCGACAGCGCATCTATGGATGAGCAGTTCTTC,CASSFDSASMDEQFF
NA,TRBV20-1,TRBJ1-1,many,TGCAGTGCTAGGACCTCAGGAGCGAACACTGAAGCTTTCTTT,CSARTSGANTEAFF
NA,TRBV20-1,TRBJ2-5,many,TGCAGTGCTAACAACCGGAGGGTGGTGGGAGAGACCCAGTACTTC,CSANNRRVVGETQYF
NA,TRBV24-1,TRBJ2-5,many,TGTGCCACCGGAGAGGCGGGGATGAAGACCCAGTACTTC,CATGEAGMKTQYF
NA,TRBV24-1,TRBJ2-1,NA,TGTGCCACCAGTGATACGGGCCCCAGACGGTTCTTC,CATSDTGPRRFF
NA,TRBV15,TRBJ2-7,many,TGTGCCACCAGCAGGTCCGGGGGCGGGAAGAGCTCCTACGAGCAGTACTTC,CATSRSGGGKSSYEQYF
NA,TRBV6-6,TRBJ1-1,many,TGTGCCAGCATAGGATGGGGTTTTGGCCCTGAAGCTTTCTTT,CASIGWGFGPEAFF
NA,TRBV12-3/TRBV12-4,TRBJ2-3,many,TGTGCCAGCAGTTTTAAGCGGACACCTAGCACAGATACGCAGTATTTT,CASSFKRTPSTDTQYF
NA,TRBV20-1,TRBJ2-3,NA,TGCAGTGCTAGAGATGTGAGGGGGGATACGCAGTATTTT,CSARDVRGDTQYF
NA,TRBV6-5,TRBJ1-2,many,TGTGCCAGCAGTTACGGGCCCCCCGACACTAACTATGGCTACACCTTC,CASSYGPPDTNYGYTF
NA,TRBV27,TRBJ1-6,many,TGTGCCAGCAGTTTTGGGTTAGATTCACCCCTCCACTTT,CASSFGLDSPLHF
TRBD2,TRBV2,TRBJ2-7,many,TGTGCCAGCAGTGCGGGACTAGCGGGAGGACGCTCCTACGAGCAGTACTTC,CASSAGLAGGRSYEQYF